A single sample is the source of the 24 T cell receptor beta chains below, sequenced in a study of PD-L1 blockade in urothelial cancer (dated by TCRdb to 2016 to 2017). Library method: the immunoSEQ multiplex PCR assay. TCRdb stores this immuneACCESS table with in-frame sequences only. Part of the clones is absent; in the studies checked, under half of the shortfall reflects unresolved V genes, and no reason is known for the rest. The sample has some 66,000 clones on record, 70% to 90% of them singletons. The top ten clonotypes cover 15% of the sample. The time point label of this sample denotes: pretreatment peripheral blood. Sequencing was performed on PBMCs, taken around atezolizumab (anti-PD-L1) treatment. These receptors all stem from a man aged 60-69 years with urothelial cancer.

Worth noting for this clone: The identical CDR3 is also encoded by other nucleotide sequences in the sample. The chain combines TRBV9 with TRBJ2-3; TRBD2 agrees at 10 bases. The CDR3 loop spans 15 amino acids. J gave up 3 bases and V 3 bases, and 4 bases lay outside the gene matches. CDR1 is SGDLS and CDR2 is YYNGEE in the germline V gene. CDR3 amino acids: CASSETSGATDTQYF. CDR3 coding DNA: TGTGCCAGCAGCGAAACTAGCGGGGCAACAGATACGCAGTATTTT.

This sequence joins TRBV6-5 and TRBJ2-1, with TRBD1 matching over 10 bases. The germline V gene has CDR1 MNHEY and CDR2 SVGAGI. This CDR3 contains 14 residues. V trimming: 6 bases; J trimming: 7 bases; junction bases outside the gene matches: 6. The CDR3 DNA is TGTGCCAGCAGCCGAAGGACAGGGGGTAATGAGCAGTTCTTC. Its translation is CASSRRTGGNEQFF.

The CDR3 region has the DNA TGTGCCAGCAAAGCCAGACAGATTGAAAAACTGTTTTTT. Residues: CASKARQIEKLFF. This chain links TRBV2 with TRBJ1-4; a weak D match, TRBD1 (5 bases). Germline CDR1 and CDR2: SNHLY and FYNNEI. Trimming cost V 7 bases and J 7 bases, with 13 bases left between them. The CDR3 contains 13 residues.

This clone appeared a single time. The J gene is TRBJ2-1, the V gene TRBV28, with 12 bases fitting TRBD2. The V and J ends lost 7 bases and 5 bases, in that order; junction bases with no gene match: 6. The CDR3 length is 15 residues. Per germline, CDR1 MDHEN and CDR2 SYDVKM. Here the CDR3 reads CASTSGGADNNEQFF. The CDR3 bases are TGTGCCAGCACTAGCGGGGGGGCCGATAACAATGAGCAGTTCTTC.

V gene TRBV5-4 combines with J gene TRBJ1-2, with unresolved D. V lost 2 bases and J lost 0, with 8 bases in between. The CDR3 loop spans 14 amino acids. The germline V gene encodes CDR1 SGHNT and CDR2 YYREEE (reference sequence). CDR3 sequence: CASSFSTANYGYTF. The CDR3 nucleotides are TGTGCCAGCAGCTTCAGCACAGCTAACTATGGCTACACCTTC.

The chain has TRBV5-1 and TRBJ1-1; TRBD1 aligns across 8 bases. CDR1 SGHRS and CDR2 YFSETQ come from the germline V gene. This CDR3 is built from 15 residues. V trimming: 4 bases; J trimming: 4 bases; junction bases outside the gene matches: 9. The CDR3 DNA sequence: TGCGCCAGCAGCAAATCAGGGGGCGAGAGCACTGAAGCTTTCTTT. It yields the protein CASSKSGGESTEAFF.

This clone was counted only a few times. The rearrangement links TRBV15 to TRBJ2-7; 9 positions agree with TRBD1. CDR3 length: 14 residues. Germline lookup yields CDR1 LNHNV and CDR2 YYDKDF (reference sequence). The ends lost 4 bases at V and 3 bases at J; junction bases unmatched: 4. CDR3 region: CATSTGQGRYEQYF. The CDR3 coding sequence is TGTGCCACCAGCACGGGACAGGGACGCTACGAGCAGTACTTC.

V and J are TRBV30 and TRBJ2-3, with 8 bases matching TRBD2. CDR3 length: 14 amino acids. Germline CDR1 and CDR2: GTSNPN and SVGIG (reference sequence). The V gene end was trimmed by 2 bases and the J gene end by 4 bases; junction bases not matched to a gene: 5. The CDR3 protein is CAWSWNGGADTQYF. The CDR3 DNA is TGTGCCTGGAGTTGGAACGGGGGGGCAGATACGCAGTATTTT.

The gene calls are TRBV7-6 and TRBJ1-5, with 7 bases matching TRBD1. Germline CDR1 is SGHVS and CDR2 is FNYEAQ. J lost 6 bases, V lost 5 bases, and 10 bases had no gene match. The CDR3 sequence is 15 residues long. The CDR3 DNA reads as TGTGCCAGCAGCACACGACAGGGTCGGGGTCAGCCCCAGCATTTT. It encodes CASSTRQGRGQPQHF.

CDR3 sequence: CASSRVNNEQFF. Here the CDR3 DNA reads TGTGCCAGTAGTCGGGTTAACAATGAGCAGTTCTTC. The V call is TRBV19, the J call TRBJ2-1; no reliable D call. This CDR3 comprises 12 residues. Looked up from germline, CDR1 is LNHDA and CDR2 is SQIVND (reference sequence). The ends were cut back, 5 bases at V and 5 bases at J, with 7 bases in the middle.

The V and J genes are TRBV29-1 and TRBJ2-3, with 10 bases identical to TRBD2. Germline V gene sequence: CDR1 SQVTM, CDR2 ANQGSEA. With V trimmed by 8 bases and J by 1 base, 6 bases remained unmatched. The CDR3 has 14 residues. The DNA of the CDR3 is TGCAGCACCGACACTAGCGGGGGCACAGATACGCAGTATTTT. It codes for CSTDTSGGTDTQYF.

The chain couples TRBV2 to TRBJ2-6; 8 nucleotides align to TRBD2. Germline trimming cut 8 bases from V and 0 bases from J; bases unmatched to any gene: 15. CDR3 size: 19 residues. Germline V gene sequence: CDR1 SNHLY, CDR2 FYNNEI. This chain's CDR3 is CASWIAAGGAPSGANVLTF. The DNA of the CDR3 is TGTGCCAGCTGGATAGCGGCGGGGGGCGCGCCCTCTGGGGCCAACGTCCTGACTTTC.

The V and J genes are TRBV9 and TRBJ1-1; D call uncertain. Per the germline V gene, CDR1 is SGDLS and CDR2 is YYNGEE. The V gene lost 0 bases and the J gene lost 5 bases, with 8 bases spanning the gap. The CDR3 covers 13 residues. CDR3 protein: CASSVGSGTEAFF. The CDR3 DNA reads TGTGCCAGCAGCGTAGGTTCGGGGACTGAAGCTTTCTTT.

CDR3 coding DNA: TGTGCCTGGAGTGTAGGGGGAGTAGGCACTGAAGCTTTCTTT. Protein: CAWSVGGVGTEAFF. This chain joins TRBV30 and TRBJ1-1, with a tentative D call TRBD1 (6 bases). This CDR3 region has 14 residues. V was trimmed by 0 bases and J by 4 bases, leaving 12 bases between them. Germline V CDR1 and CDR2: GTSNPN, SVGIG (reference sequence).

The rearrangement uses TRBV7-3 and TRBJ2-3; D possibly corresponds to TRBD2 (6 bases). The CDR3 is 15 residues long. From germline, CDR1 is SGHTA and CDR2 FQGTGA. V was trimmed by 4 bases and J by 0 bases, leaving 11 bases between them. CDR3 nucleotides: TGTGCCAGCAGCTCTCAGCGGGCTAGCACAGATACGCAGTATTTT. Its translation is CASSSQRASTDTQYF.

Only a few counts were recorded for this clone. The chain recombines TRBV18 with TRBJ2-2; 11 bases agree with TRBD1. The CDR3 is 17 amino acids. The ends lost 1 base at V and 6 bases at J; junction bases unmatched: 7. Germline assignment: CDR1 KGHSH and CDR2 LQKENI. CDR3 DNA: TGTGCCAGCTCACCACTGCTTCCGGGACAGGGGGCCGGGGAGCTGTTTTTT. Translated, it gives CASSPLLPGQGAGELFF.

The chain recombines TRBV7-3 with TRBJ1-1; a possible D gene is TRBD1 (5 bases). CDR1 and CDR2 (germline): SGHTA, FQGTGA. CDR3 length equals 15 residues. The V end was cut by 2 bases, the J end by 2 bases, with 12 bases between. CDR3 sequence reads: CASSLYGGENTEAFF. CDR3 in DNA: TGTGCCAGCAGCTTATACGGGGGGGAAAACACTGAAGCTTTCTTT.

V gene TRBV30 combines with J gene TRBJ1-2; D is possibly TRBD1 (6 bases). The CDR3 consists of 14 residues. Germline V gives CDR1 GTSNPN, CDR2 SVGIG (reference sequence). Trimming left V 2 bases short and J 4 bases short, with 14 bases between. CDR3 amino acids: CAWSHPGGGYGYTF. CDR3 DNA: TGTGCCTGGAGTCACCCGGGAGGGGGCTATGGCTACACCTTC. Together with reference TRBV30 and TRBJ1-2, the CDR3 gives the full variable domain: SQTIHQWPATLVQPVGSPLSLECTVEGTSNPNLYWYRQAAGRGLQLLFYSVGIGQISSEVPQNLSASRPQDRQFILSSKKLLLSDSGFYLCAWSHPGGGYGYTFGSGTRLTVV.

The chain has TRBV6-5 and TRBJ2-3; TRBD2 might be the D (5 bases). V lost 5 bases to trimming and J lost 5 bases, with 11 bases between them. CDR3 length: 13 residues. The germline V gene has CDR1 MNHEY and CDR2 SVGAGI. Written as DNA, the CDR3 is TGTGCCAGCAGTCCGGTTCGGGGAGATACGCAGTATTTT. Residues: CASSPVRGDTQYF.

J is TRBJ2-3 and V is TRBV7-2, with 11 bases lining up with TRBD2. The germline V gene has CDR1 SGHTA and CDR2 FQGNSA. The CDR3 has 17 amino acids. After removal of 5 bases from V and 0 bases from J, the junction contained 7 bases not matched to a gene. This chain's CDR3 is CASSPSGGFASTDTQYF. DNA of the CDR3: TGTGCCAGCAGCCCTAGCGGGGGGTTCGCTAGCACAGATACGCAGTATTTT.

To note about this clone: Other DNA sequences of this sample code for an identical CDR3. The chain carries TRBV6-1 and TRBJ1-2, with TRBD1 matching over 8 bases. V was pared by 3 bases and J by 4 bases, with 7 bases of the junction left unmatched. In germline, CDR1 is MNHNS, CDR2 SASEGT. The CDR3 sequence is 15 residues long. The DNA of the CDR3 is TGTGCCAGCAGTGAGGGCAGGGGGCGCGCCTATGGCTACACCTTC. It codes for CASSEGRGRAYGYTF.

The V gene is TRBV7-2, the J gene TRBJ2-1; TRBD2 aligns across 11 bases. The CDR3 runs 14 residues. J was trimmed by 5 bases and V by 8 bases; bases with no gene match: 5. In germline, CDR1 is SGHTA, CDR2 FQGNSA. The DNA of the CDR3 is TGTGCCAGCTCTAGCGGGGGGTCCCACAATGAGCAGTTCTTC. This translates into CASSSGGSHNEQFF.

This clone was seen only once. This chain uses TRBV19 with TRBJ2-7, with TRBD1 matching 9 bases. Germline V gives CDR1 LNHDA, CDR2 SQIVND (reference sequence). This CDR3 comprises 14 residues. The V segment lost 4 bases and the J segment 3 bases; nucleotides outside the gene matches: 4. Here the CDR3 reads CASSNRDRDYEQYF. The CDR3 coding sequence is TGTGCCAGTAGTAACCGGGACAGGGACTACGAGCAGTACTTC.

This clone has a single count. The V and J genes are TRBV18 and TRBJ1-1; D might be TRBD1 (6 bases). This CDR3 is 14 amino acids long. Trimming stripped 6 bases from V and 0 bases from J, with 11 bases between. CDR1 and CDR2 (germline): KGHSH, LQKENI. The CDR3 region has the DNA TGTGCCAGCTCCCAAGGACAGATGAACACTGAAGCTTTCTTT. Encoded protein: CASSQGQMNTEAFF.